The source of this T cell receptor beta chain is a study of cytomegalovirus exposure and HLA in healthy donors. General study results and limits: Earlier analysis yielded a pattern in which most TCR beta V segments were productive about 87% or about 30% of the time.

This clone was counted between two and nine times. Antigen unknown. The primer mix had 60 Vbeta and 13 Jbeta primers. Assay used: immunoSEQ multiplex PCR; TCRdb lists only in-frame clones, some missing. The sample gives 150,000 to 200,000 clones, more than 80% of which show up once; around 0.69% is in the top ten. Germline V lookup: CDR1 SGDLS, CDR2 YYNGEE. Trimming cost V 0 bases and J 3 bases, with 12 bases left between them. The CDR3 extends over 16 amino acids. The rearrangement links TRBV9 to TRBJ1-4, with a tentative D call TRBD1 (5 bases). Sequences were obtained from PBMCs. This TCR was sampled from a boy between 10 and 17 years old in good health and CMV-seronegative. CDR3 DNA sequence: TGTGCCAGCAGCGTAGCTAACCAGGGATCTAATGAAAAACTGTTTTTT. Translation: CASSVANQGSNEKLFF.